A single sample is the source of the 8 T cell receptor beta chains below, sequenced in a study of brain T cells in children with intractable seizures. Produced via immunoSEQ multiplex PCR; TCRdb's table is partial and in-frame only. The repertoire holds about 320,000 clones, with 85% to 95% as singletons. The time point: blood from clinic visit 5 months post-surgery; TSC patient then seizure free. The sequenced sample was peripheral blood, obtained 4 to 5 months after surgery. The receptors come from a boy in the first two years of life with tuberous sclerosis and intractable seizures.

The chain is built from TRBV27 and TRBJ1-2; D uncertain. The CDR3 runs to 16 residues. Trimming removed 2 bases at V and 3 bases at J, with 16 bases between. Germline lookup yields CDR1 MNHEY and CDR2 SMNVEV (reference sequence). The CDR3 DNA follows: TGTGCCAGCAGTTTACCTCCGGGAGGGAGAGACTATGGCTACACCTTC. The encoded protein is CASSLPPGGRDYGYTF.

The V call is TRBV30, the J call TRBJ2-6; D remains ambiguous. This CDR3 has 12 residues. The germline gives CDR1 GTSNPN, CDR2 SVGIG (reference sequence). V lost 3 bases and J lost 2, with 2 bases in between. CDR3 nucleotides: TGTGCCTGGAGGCCTGGGGCCAACGTCCTGACTTTC. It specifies CAWRPGANVLTF.

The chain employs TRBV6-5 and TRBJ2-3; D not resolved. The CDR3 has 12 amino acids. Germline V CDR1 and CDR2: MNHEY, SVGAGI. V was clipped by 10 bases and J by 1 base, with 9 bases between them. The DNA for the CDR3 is TGTGCCATCCAACGGGGCACAGATACGCAGTATTTT. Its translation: CAIQRGTDTQYF.

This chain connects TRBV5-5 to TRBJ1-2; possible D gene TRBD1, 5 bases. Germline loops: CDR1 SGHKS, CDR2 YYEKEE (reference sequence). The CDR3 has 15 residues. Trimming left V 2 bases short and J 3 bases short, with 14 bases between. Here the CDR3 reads CASSFTGPLDYGYTF. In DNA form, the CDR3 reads TGTGCCAGCAGCTTCACAGGACCCCTGGACTATGGCTACACCTTC. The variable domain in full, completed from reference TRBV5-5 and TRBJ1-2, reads DAGVTQSPTHLIKTRGQQVTLRCSPISGHKSVSWYQQVLGQGPQFIFQYYEKEERGRGNFPDRFSARQFPNYSSELNVNALLLGDSALYLCASSFTGPLDYGYTFGSGTRLTVV.

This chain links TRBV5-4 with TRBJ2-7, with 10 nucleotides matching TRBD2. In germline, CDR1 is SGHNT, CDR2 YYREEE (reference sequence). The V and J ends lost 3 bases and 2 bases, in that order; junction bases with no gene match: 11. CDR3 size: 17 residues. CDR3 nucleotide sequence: TGTGCCAGCAGCTCGCCCGAACTAGCGGGGACCCCCTACGAGCAGTACTTC. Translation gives CASSSPELAGTPYEQYF.

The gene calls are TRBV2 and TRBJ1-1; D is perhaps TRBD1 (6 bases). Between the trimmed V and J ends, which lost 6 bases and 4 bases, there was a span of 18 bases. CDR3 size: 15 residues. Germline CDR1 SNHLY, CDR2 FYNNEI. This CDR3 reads CASRDIQGGGTEAFF. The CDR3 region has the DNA TGTGCCAGCAGGGATATACAGGGAGGCGGCACTGAAGCTTTCTTT.

In nucleotides, the CDR3 is TGTGCCAGCAGCCAAGCCTTAGGCGGGCGCTCCTACGAGCAGTACTTC. Protein sequence: CASSQALGGRSYEQYF. The genes are TRBV3-1 (or the pseudogene TRBV3-2) and TRBJ2-7; perhaps TRBD2 as D (5 bases). V was shortened by 1 base and J by 0 bases, with 13 bases between the two germline ends. This CDR3 spans 16 amino acids. Germline V gene lookup returns CDR1 LGHDT and CDR2 YNNKEL (reference sequence).

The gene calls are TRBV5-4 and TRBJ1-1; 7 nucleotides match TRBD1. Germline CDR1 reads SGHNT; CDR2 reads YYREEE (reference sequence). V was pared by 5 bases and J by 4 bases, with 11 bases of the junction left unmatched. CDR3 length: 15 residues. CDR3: CASSPTGRGPTEAFF. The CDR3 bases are TGTGCCAGCAGTCCAACCGGAAGGGGGCCCACTGAAGCTTTCTTT.